This T cell receptor (beta chain) derives from a study of blood T cell repertoires in COVID-19. Study-wide background: Researchers got acute and convalescent COVID-19 samples from the United States, Italy and Spain.

In the original workflow: Amplification of reference gene primers was used by the study to estimate nucleated cell counts. The table came from immunoSEQ multiplex PCR; TCRdb's copy has only in-frame clones and leaves some out. The DNA was the basis for D and trimming; V, J and clone size are from that table. Altogether approximately 410,000 clones are present, 86% being singletons, with the ten largest covering about 1.5%. The V gene lost 0 bases and the J gene lost 3 bases, with 8 bases spanning the gap. The CDR3 has 14 residues. Germline CDR1 reads LNHDA; CDR2 reads SQIVND (reference sequence). The chain has TRBV19 and TRBJ1-2; D is uncertain. This clonotype was sampled from a woman aged 25 to 45 with active or convalescent COVID-19. The sample comprised peripheral blood. The CDR3 spells CASSIERDDYGYTF. DNA for the CDR3: TGTGCCAGTAGTATAGAACGGGATGACTATGGCTACACCTTC.